Presented here are 17 T cell receptor beta chains from one specimen sequenced in a study of blood T cell repertoires in COVID-19. Data came from immunoSEQ multiplex PCR; TCRdb stores just in-frame clones and leaves some out. This sample has approximately 88,000 clones; approximately 80% occur once, and the top ten carry 40% to 60%. The sample was peripheral blood. All receptors derive from a human donor in a cohort sampled during active COVID-19.

The V and J genes are TRBV11-2 and TRBJ1-1, with D perhaps matching TRBD1 (6 bases). The V and J ends lost 5 bases and 5 bases respectively, with 18 bases between them. The germline V gene encodes CDR1 SGHAT and CDR2 FQNNGV. This CDR3 contains 15 residues. Here the CDR3 DNA reads TGTGCCAGCAGCCCCGGACAGATAACAACGACTGAAGCTTTCTTT. Protein product: CASSPGQITTTEAFF.

The chain is built from TRBV7-3 and TRBJ1-3; tentative D call: TRBD1 (6 bases). In germline, CDR1 is SGHTA, CDR2 FQGTGA. The CDR3 is 14 residues long. The ends were cut back, 3 bases at V and 0 bases at J, with 6 bases in the middle. The CDR3 region has the DNA TGTGCCAGCAGCTTGGACAGCTCTGGAAACACCATATATTTT. Its translation is CASSLDSSGNTIYF.

The rearrangement links TRBV7-2 to TRBJ1-5; D may be TRBD1 (5 bases). The CDR3 sequence is 14 residues long. Looked up from germline, CDR1 is SGHTA and CDR2 is FQGNSA. Trimming shortened V by 0 bases and J by 5 bases, and 8 bases separated the two germline ends. CDR3 loop: CASSLATGDQPQHF. The CDR3, as DNA: TGTGCCAGCAGCTTAGCGACGGGGGATCAGCCCCAGCATTTT.

This clone was counted only a few times. V is TRBV5-1 and J is TRBJ2-7; TRBD2 matches at 12 bases. V lost 4 bases to trimming and J lost 1 base; unmatched junction nucleotides: 3. CDR3 length: 15 amino acids. Germline V gene sequence: CDR1 SGHRS, CDR2 YFSETQ. The CDR3 protein is CASSPLAGGSYEQYF. Written as DNA, the CDR3 is TGCGCCAGCAGCCCCCTAGCGGGGGGGTCCTACGAGCAGTACTTC.

This rearrangement joins TRBV28 to TRBJ2-7, with D maybe TRBD1 (6 bases). V dropped 1 base and J dropped 4 bases, with 11 bases sitting between them. The CDR3 is 14 residues long. Looked up from germline, CDR1 is MDHEN and CDR2 is SYDVKM. CDR3 coding DNA: TGTGCCAGCAGTTTATTCGGACAGCCTTACGAGCAGTACTTC. Protein sequence: CASSLFGQPYEQYF.

V gene TRBV19 combines with J gene TRBJ1-2, with 11 bases identical to TRBD1. The CDR3 totals 14 residues. CDR1 is LNHDA and CDR2 is SQIVND in the germline V gene (reference sequence). Trimming removed 6 bases from V and 2 bases from J; junction bases left unmatched: 2. The CDR3 protein is CASSRDRGNYGYTF. CDR3 sequence (DNA): TGTGCCAGTAGCCGGGACAGGGGGAACTATGGCTACACCTTC.

The J gene is TRBJ2-1, the V gene TRBV27; D is possibly TRBD1 (6 bases). Germline-derived CDR1 and CDR2 are MNHEY and SMNVEV (reference sequence). CDR3 length equals 15 residues. V lost 5 bases to trimming and J lost 3 bases, with 14 bases between them. The CDR3 reads CASSLNLDSYNEQFF. Written as DNA, the CDR3 is TGTGCCAGCAGTCTTAACTTGGACAGCTACAATGAGCAGTTCTTC.

This chain links TRBV5-4 with TRBJ2-6; weak D call: TRBD2 (5 bases). With 4 bases removed from V and 4 bases from J, the gap between germline ends came to 15 bases. This CDR3 contains 16 residues. The germline V gene encodes CDR1 SGHNT and CDR2 YYREEE (reference sequence). CDR3 sequence (DNA): TGTGCCAGCAGCCAGGACTCTTACGCGGGGGCCAACGTCCTGACTTTC. Its protein product is CASSQDSYAGANVLTF.

J is TRBJ2-3 and V is TRBV7-2; D gene ambiguous. CDR3 length: 15 amino acids. V lost 5 bases and J 0 bases, leaving 12 bases between the germline ends. CDR1 and CDR2 from the germline V gene are SGHTA and FQGNSA. CDR3 bases: TGTGCCAGCAGCAGAGACTTATCTAGCACAGATACGCAGTATTTT. The encoded protein is CASSRDLSSTDTQYF.

The chain has TRBV18 and TRBJ1-2; a possible D gene is TRBD1 (6 bases). V lost 6 bases and J lost 3, with 20 bases in between. The CDR3 loop spans 16 amino acids. CDR1 and CDR2 (germline): KGHSH, LQKENI. The CDR3: CASSFAQGPSDYGYTF. The CDR3, as DNA: TGTGCCAGCTCTTTCGCACAGGGTCCGTCAGACTATGGCTACACCTTC.

The rearrangement joins TRBV28 to TRBJ1-5; no clear D gene. The V and J ends lost 3 bases and 6 bases respectively, with 6 bases between them. The V gene's germline CDR1 is MDHEN and CDR2 SYDVKM. The CDR3 consists of 12 residues. In nucleotides, the CDR3 is TGTGCCAGCAGTTTGAGGGTTCAGCCCCAGCATTTT. It translates to CASSLRVQPQHF.

The V and J genes are TRBV20-1 and TRBJ1-2; TRBD1 aligns across 11 bases. The CDR3 is made up of 15 amino acids. The V gene's germline CDR1 is DFQATT and CDR2 SNEGSKA (reference sequence). The ends lost 3 bases at V and 8 bases at J; junction bases unmatched: 11. This CDR3 reads CSASRPGQGVDGYTF. CDR3 nucleotides: TGCAGTGCTAGTAGGCCGGGACAGGGGGTCGACGGCTACACCTTC.

V usage is TRBV4-2 and J usage is TRBJ1-5; D perhaps matches TRBD1 (6 bases). From germline, CDR1 is LGHNA and CDR2 YNFKEQ. This CDR3 has 17 residues. Trimming shortened V by 1 base and J by 0 bases, and 13 bases separated the two germline ends. The CDR3 loop is CASSQGARTDSNQPQHF. DNA for the CDR3: TGTGCCAGCAGCCAAGGGGCGCGGACAGATAGCAATCAGCCCCAGCATTTT.

The rearrangement uses TRBV4-3 and TRBJ2-7; D might be TRBD1 (6 bases). V lost 0 bases to trimming and J lost 2 bases, with 11 bases between them. Germline V gives CDR1 LGHNA, CDR2 YSLEER. CDR3 length: 15 residues. Here the CDR3 DNA reads TGCGCCAGCAGCCAAGATGTTAGGGGGACCTACGAGCAGTACTTC. Protein sequence: CASSQDVRGTYEQYF.

J is TRBJ2-1 and V is TRBV7-8, with 10 positions matching TRBD2. The length of the CDR3 is 15 residues. The germline V gene has CDR1 SGHVS and CDR2 FQNEAQ. V gave up 3 bases and J gave up 5 bases; unmatched junction bases: 4. CDR3 DNA: TGTGCCAGCAGCTTCACCGGGACTAGCGACAATGAGCAGTTCTTC. Its protein is CASSFTGTSDNEQFF.

The genes are TRBV5-1 and TRBJ2-3; 11 nucleotides line up with TRBD2. V lost 0 bases and J lost 2; bases outside the gene matches: 17. CDR1 and CDR2 (germline): SGHRS, YFSETQ. The CDR3 length is 21 residues. CDR3 residues: CASSLANGALTSGTHTDTQYF. The CDR3 DNA sequence: TGCGCCAGCAGCTTGGCCAACGGGGCTTTGACTAGCGGGACCCACACAGATACGCAGTATTTT.

The chain couples TRBV6-2 or TRBV6-3 to TRBJ2-7, with 8 bases aligning to TRBD1. Germline V gene data show CDR1 as MNHEY and CDR2 as SVGEGT. V shed 4 bases, J shed 4 bases, and the junction held 15 bases outside the gene matches. This CDR3 spans 17 amino acids. CDR3 loop: CASSFRTGSAGYYEQYF. Written as DNA, the CDR3 is TGTGCCAGCAGTTTTAGGACAGGGTCTGCCGGCTATTACGAGCAGTACTTC.